The 25 T cell receptor beta chains given below trace back to one sample, sequenced in a study of OX40 agonist ivuxolimab in advanced cancers. Sequenced by immunoSEQ multiplex PCR; TCRdb stores in-frame clones only, minus some. The table records tens of thousands of clones, around 90% of them present only once. The sample was CD4+ or CD8+ T cells sorted from blood, taken in a trial of the OX40 agonist ivuxolimab. The receptors originated from an adult with an advanced solid tumor such as melanoma, head and neck, liver or kidney cancer.

The chain employs TRBV11-2 and TRBJ2-2; D is possibly TRBD1 or TRBD2 (5 bases each). Germline V gives CDR1 SGHAT, CDR2 FQNNGV. The CDR3 runs to 16 residues. The germline V and J ends were trimmed by 2 bases and 1 base, with 11 bases remaining between them. CDR3 in DNA: TGTGCCAGCAGCTTATCCGGGGCCTGGAACACCGGGGAGCTGTTTTTT. The encoded protein is CASSLSGAWNTGELFF.

The chain is built from TRBV28 and TRBJ1-2; 8 nucleotides match TRBD1. The junction had 7 bases not matched to a gene; V was cut back by 2 bases and J by 8 bases. The CDR3 runs to 14 residues. Per germline, CDR1 MDHEN and CDR2 SYDVKM. In nucleotides, the CDR3 is TGTGCCAGCAGTTTACAGGGGGCGGCTAACGGCTACACCTTC. It translates to CASSLQGAANGYTF.

The V and J genes are TRBV10-1 and TRBJ2-5, with 11 bases that match TRBD2. Germline assignment: CDR1 WNHNN and CDR2 SYGVQD (reference sequence). V shed 8 bases, J shed 6 bases, and the junction held 5 bases outside the gene matches. This CDR3 comprises 13 residues. Here the CDR3 DNA reads TGCGCCAGCTCGACTAGCGGGGCGAAGACCCAGTACTTC. Translated: CASSTSGAKTQYF.

V and J are TRBV28 and TRBJ1-5, with D perhaps matching TRBD1 (5 bases). The germline CDR1 and CDR2 sequences are MDHEN and SYDVKM. The V gene lost 1 base and the J gene lost 11 bases, with 15 bases spanning the gap. This CDR3 has 14 residues. The CDR3 reads CASSLYGSIRAQHF. Here the CDR3 DNA reads TGTGCCAGCAGTTTATACGGGTCAATCAGGGCCCAGCATTTT.

This clone is a singleton in its sample. The chain uses TRBV27 and TRBJ2-7; 10 bases match TRBD2. Per germline, CDR1 MNHEY and CDR2 SMNVEV (reference sequence). V lost 5 bases to trimming and J lost 0 bases; unmatched junction nucleotides: 13. This CDR3 has 18 amino acids. This CDR3 is CASSPRPSGTSVSYEQYF. The CDR3 region has the DNA TGTGCCAGCAGTCCGAGACCAAGTGGGACTAGCGTCTCCTACGAGCAGTACTTC.

The chain combines TRBV18 with TRBJ2-3; possible D gene TRBD2, 6 bases. The CDR3 spans 14 residues. Deletions cut 8 bases from V and 0 bases from J, with 12 bases between. The V gene's germline CDR1 is KGHSH and CDR2 LQKENI. The CDR3, as DNA: TGTGCCAGCCCCCCCGGGGGTAGCACAGATACGCAGTATTTT. Protein: CASPPGGSTDTQYF.

The gene calls are TRBV6-1 and TRBJ1-2; D remains unclear. CDR1 is MNHNS, CDR2 SASEGT, per germline. The CDR3 is made up of 15 amino acids. Trimming cost V 6 bases and J 4 bases, with 18 bases left between them. The CDR3 nucleotides read TGTGCCAGCAGCCAAGTGAGGTCCCTCGGCTATGGCTACACCTTC. Translated, it gives CASSQVRSLGYGYTF.

This clone appeared a few times. The chain uses TRBV5-6 and TRBJ2-2; the match to TRBD1 covers 8 bases. The V and J ends lost 3 bases and 3 bases, in that order; junction bases with no gene match: 13. Germline lookup yields CDR1 SGHDT and CDR2 YYEEEE. CDR3 length: 18 residues. DNA for the CDR3: TGTGCCAGCAGCTATTTAGGCCCGGACAGGGTTTACACCGGGGAGCTGTTTTTT. As protein: CASSYLGPDRVYTGELFF.

The chain employs TRBV30 and TRBJ2-3; 7 nucleotides match TRBD2. There are 11 residues in the CDR3. Germline V lookup: CDR1 GTSNPN, CDR2 SVGIG (reference sequence). The CDR3 sequence: CAGAGVDTQYF. CDR3 sequence (DNA): TGTGCTGGTGCGGGGGTGGATACGCAGTATTTT.

This chain joins TRBV7-3 and TRBJ2-7; the D is unclear. V was trimmed by 0 bases and J by 3 bases, leaving 9 bases between them. CDR3 length: 14 residues. Germline values: CDR1 SGHTA, CDR2 FQGTGA. CDR3 amino acids: CASSLTYGNYEQYF. The CDR3 region has the DNA TGTGCCAGCAGCTTAACGTATGGAAACTACGAGCAGTACTTC. Full variable domain (rest looked up from reference TRBV7-3 and TRBJ2-7): GAGVSQTPSNKVTEKGKYVELRCDPISGHTALYWYRQSLGQGPEFLIYFQGTGAADDSGLPNDRFFAVRPEGSVSTLKIQRTERGDSAVYLCASSLTYGNYEQYFGPGTRLTVT.

This clone came up once. The V gene is TRBV6-7, the J gene TRBJ2-1; D is ambiguous. TRBV6-7 is noted as an ORF with a role that remains uncertain. V was trimmed by 7 bases and J by 12 bases, leaving 19 bases between them. This CDR3 has 13 amino acids. The CDR3 DNA reads TGTGCCAGCACCCTAAACGCCGAGGATGCGCAGTTCTTC. This sequence encodes CASTLNAEDAQFF.

This clone was recorded only once. This chain links TRBV21-1 with TRBJ1-6; TRBD1, the D gene given by the table, was not confirmed from the DNA. TRBV21-1 is a documented pseudogene. The CDR3 is made up of 16 amino acids. The CDR3 DNA reads TGTGCCAGCAGCAACGGACAGGGAGTATCGCATTCACCCCTCCACTTT. Protein sequence: CASSNGQGVSHSPLHF.

The rearrangement uses TRBV10-3 and TRBJ2-7; 9 nucleotides match TRBD1. The V segment lost 4 bases and the J segment 7 bases; nucleotides outside the gene matches: 8. CDR1 and CDR2 from the germline V gene are ENHRY and SYGVKD. This CDR3 comprises 14 residues. CDR3 amino acids: CAISGDRDGREQYF. CDR3 nucleotide sequence: TGTGCCATCAGTGGGGACAGGGACGGCAGGGAGCAGTACTTC.

This clone was picked up one time. CDR3 sequence (DNA): TGTGCCAGCAGCTCCCGGGACCAGAACACCGGGGAGCTGTTTTTT. Residues: CASSSRDQNTGELFF. The J gene is TRBJ2-2, the V gene TRBV11-3, with D possibly called TRBD1 or TRBD2 (5 bases each). The CDR3 is 15 amino acids. Germline V gives CDR1 SGHNT, CDR2 YENEEA. The ends were cut back, 4 bases at V and 1 base at J, with 10 bases in the middle.

The gene calls are TRBV5-1 and TRBJ2-2; 7 bases fit TRBD1. Germline values: CDR1 SGHRS, CDR2 YFSETQ. The CDR3 runs to 14 residues. Trimming cost V 2 bases and J 3 bases; bases outside gene matches: 1. CDR3 in amino acids: CASSLDRDTGELFF. CDR3 DNA sequence: TGCGCCAGCAGCTTAGACAGGGACACCGGGGAGCTGTTTTTT.

The chain carries TRBV10-3 and TRBJ2-7; 8 bases line up with TRBD1. Germline V lookup: CDR1 ENHRY, CDR2 SYGVKD. The CDR3 runs to 15 residues. V trimming: 2 bases; J trimming: 2 bases; junction bases outside the gene matches: 5. In nucleotides, the CDR3 is TGTGCCATCAGTGAGACCGGGACAGGAGCCTACGAGCAGTACTTC. The encoded protein is CAISETGTGAYEQYF.

This chain joins TRBV30 and TRBJ2-1, with D perhaps matching TRBD2 (9 bases). Germline assignment: CDR1 GTSNPN and CDR2 SVGIG (reference sequence). The CDR3 spans 12 residues. V was clipped by 8 bases and J by 7 bases, with 15 bases between them. The CDR3 spells CAQGAGGNEQFF. CDR3 in DNA: TGTGCCCAGGGGGCGGGGGGGAATGAGCAGTTCTTC.

This clone was detected only once. This chain joins TRBV5-4 and TRBJ2-2; 7 bases are shared with TRBD1. CDR3 length: 15 residues. CDR1 is SGHNT, CDR2 YYREEE, per germline (reference sequence). Losses at the gene ends were 1 base for V and 4 bases for J; bases not matched to a gene: 4. DNA of the CDR3: TGTGCCAGCAGCTTGTTGGGACAGTCCACCGGGGAGCTGTTTTTT. Translated, it gives CASSLLGQSTGELFF.

The chain is built from TRBV6-6 and TRBJ2-7, with a possible D match to TRBD1 (5 bases). The CDR3 length is 15 residues. The ends were cut back, 2 bases at V and 3 bases at J, with 14 bases in the middle. Germline loops: CDR1 MNHNY, CDR2 SVGAGI (reference sequence). CDR3 nucleotide sequence: TGTGCCAGCAGTTACGGCGACGGCCAGGGCTACGAGCAGTACTTC. Its protein product is CASSYGDGQGYEQYF.

This clone was observed a single time. The chain carries TRBV5-1 and TRBJ2-1; 8 nucleotides match TRBD2. The V gene's germline CDR1 is SGHRS and CDR2 YFSETQ. The V segment lost 0 bases and the J segment 9 bases; nucleotides outside the gene matches: 11. The CDR3 has 16 residues. CDR3 sequence reads: CASSLEGSGVRGEQFF. CDR3 DNA sequence: TGCGCCAGCAGCTTGGAAGGTAGCGGGGTGCGCGGTGAGCAGTTCTTC. Full variable domain (rest looked up from reference TRBV5-1 and TRBJ2-1): KAGVTQTPRYLIKTRGQQVTLSCSPISGHRSVSWYQQTPGQGLQFLFEYFSETQRNKGNFPGRFSGRQFSNSRSEMNVSTLELGDSALYLCASSLEGSGVRGEQFFGPGTRLTVL.

The chain has TRBV6-5 and TRBJ1-2, with D perhaps matching TRBD1 (5 bases). The ends were cut back, 2 bases at V and 10 bases at J, with 20 bases in the middle. Germline CDR1 MNHEY, CDR2 SVGAGI. This CDR3 region has 15 residues. The DNA of the CDR3 is TGTGCCAGCAGTTACGCCGCCGGGACGCCAAGCTCCTACACCTTC. Protein sequence: CASSYAAGTPSSYTF.

The chain joins TRBV5-1 to TRBJ1-6; TRBD1 agrees at 10 bases. CDR1 and CDR2 from the germline V gene are SGHRS and YFSETQ. The CDR3 has 15 amino acids. Germline trimming cut 4 bases from V and 5 bases from J; bases unmatched to any gene: 3. Here the CDR3 reads CASSGGTGDNSPLHF. CDR3 nucleotide sequence: TGCGCCAGCAGCGGTGGGACAGGGGATAATTCACCCCTCCACTTT.

J is TRBJ1-2 and V is TRBV28; possibly TRBD1 for D (6 bases). CDR3 length equals 17 residues. Trimming took off 4 bases at V and 6 bases at J, with 24 bases between the two ends. Germline assignment: CDR1 MDHEN and CDR2 SYDVKM. The CDR3 DNA sequence: TGTGCCAGCAGTTCCGCCACTGGGGGGCTTGGGCGAAATGGCTACACCTTC. It yields the protein CASSSATGGLGRNGYTF.

The genes are TRBV5-4 and TRBJ2-2; 9 bases are shared with TRBD2. This CDR3 contains 16 residues. V lost 4 bases to trimming and J lost 5 bases; unmatched junction nucleotides: 9. Germline lookup yields CDR1 SGHNT and CDR2 YYREEE (reference sequence). The CDR3 DNA sequence: TGTGCCAGCAGCGGAGGCGGGGGGGCCAATACCGGGGAGCTGTTTTTT. This codes for CASSGGGGANTGELFF.

The CDR3 sequence: CASSYSGQLTDTQYF. The CDR3 DNA is TGCGCCAGCAGCTATTCGGGACAGCTCACAGATACGCAGTATTTT. V usage is TRBV5-1 and J usage is TRBJ2-3; 7 bases align to TRBD1. The germline gives CDR1 SGHRS, CDR2 YFSETQ. This CDR3 comprises 15 residues. With V trimmed by 3 bases and J by 2 bases, 6 bases remained unmatched.